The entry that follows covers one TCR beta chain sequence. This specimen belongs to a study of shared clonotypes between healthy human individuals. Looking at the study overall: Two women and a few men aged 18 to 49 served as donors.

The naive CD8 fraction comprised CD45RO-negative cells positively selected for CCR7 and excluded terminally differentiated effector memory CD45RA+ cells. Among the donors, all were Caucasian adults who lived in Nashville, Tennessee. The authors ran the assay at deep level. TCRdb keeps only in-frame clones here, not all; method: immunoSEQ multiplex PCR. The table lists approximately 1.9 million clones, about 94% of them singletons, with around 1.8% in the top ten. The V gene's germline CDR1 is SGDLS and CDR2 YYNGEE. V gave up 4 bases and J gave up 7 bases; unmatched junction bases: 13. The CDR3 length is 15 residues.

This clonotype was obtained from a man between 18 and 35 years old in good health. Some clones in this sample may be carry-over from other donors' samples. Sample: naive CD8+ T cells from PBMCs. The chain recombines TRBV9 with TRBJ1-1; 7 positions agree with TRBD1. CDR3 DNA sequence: TGTGCCAGCAGCCCCTCAGGGGGGGCGAACGTTGAAGCTTTCTTT. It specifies CASSPSGGANVEAFF.